The rows below give T cell receptor beta chains drawn from one sample of a study of metastatic and nonmetastatic thyroid tumors. TCRdb reanalyzed the PCR reads with MiXCR. Of about 7,000 clones listed, roughly two fifths were seen once; the top ten hold roughly two fifths. The sequenced sample was tumor tissue. The receptors come from a female donor with papillary thyroid cancer or a benign thyroid nodule (not recorded which). Some clones in this sample may be carry-over from other donors' samples. Both conserved end residues are part of each CDR3.

cdr3_aa j_call v_call
CSARGTSVQETQYF TRBJ2-5 TRBV20-1
CASTLGGGARLAEAFF TRBJ1-1 TRBV5-1
CASRPREAAFEAFF TRBJ1-1 TRBV28
CASSSGTSDYEQYF TRBJ2-7 TRBV7-9
CASSLGVRETQYF TRBJ2-5 TRBV7-2
CASSYGLPGTLTGELFF TRBJ2-2 TRBV6-2/TRBV6-3
CASSGFRDRGDYGYTF TRBJ1-2 TRBV12-3/TRBV12-4
CAWTRGRSTDTQYF TRBJ2-3 TRBV30
CSARDPDRGLFEQYF TRBJ2-7 TRBV20-1
CASEGTVGYTF TRBJ1-2 TRBV19
CASSTGTSGEQYF TRBJ2-7 TRBV19
CASSPNLGQGDGYTF TRBJ1-2 TRBV11-2
CSASMNTEAFF TRBJ1-1 TRBV20-1
CASISGRTYGYTF TRBJ1-2 TRBV28
CSARPGLGGDEQFF TRBJ2-1 TRBV20-1
CSANWEMGPAYEQYF TRBJ2-7 TRBV20-1
CASTGTGALPTEAFF TRBJ1-1 TRBV19
CSATDRAYEQYF TRBJ2-7 TRBV20-1
CSAETAGTGDLWGYTF TRBJ1-2 TRBV20-1
CASSPQLENLRSGANVLTF TRBJ2-6 TRBV6-2/TRBV6-3
CASSHEGLRDEQFF TRBJ2-1 TRBV11-2
CSANEGHQDHEQYF TRBJ2-7 TRBV20-1
CASRDTYYNEQFF TRBJ2-1 TRBV28
CASSSRGGKARDEQYF TRBJ2-7 TRBV28
CASSQGHFNQPQHF TRBJ1-5 TRBV4-1
CASSPAPYTSEQFF . TRBV6-1
CATSRDRGERRSSPLHF TRBJ1-6 TRBV15
CASSYRGHYEQYF TRBJ2-7 TRBV5-6
CASSLGGVYNEQFF TRBJ2-1 TRBV11-3
CASSSTGFEQYF TRBJ2-7 TRBV11-2
CASRTVDRSNTEAFF TRBJ1-1 TRBV5-1
CATSDLWGPPTYEQYF TRBJ2-7 TRBV24-1
CASSFYRGRGNTIYF TRBJ1-3 TRBV28
CASSQTETSRYEQYF TRBJ2-7 TRBV4-1
CASSGGGDRVFYGYTF TRBJ1-2 TRBV11-2
CASSHPGLAGGPFRNEQFF TRBJ2-1 TRBV4-1
CSALGPNSPLHF TRBJ1-6 TRBV20-1
CATRVGSGELFF TRBJ2-2 TRBV10-3
CASTSRAKNIQYF TRBJ2-4 TRBV6-1
CASSQVGGNTGELFF TRBJ2-2 TRBV14
CASSFWGVNEQYF TRBJ2-7 TRBV28
CATSREGAGTGYNEQFF TRBJ2-1 TRBV15
CASSWGLAGHEQYF TRBJ2-7 TRBV28
CASSQEWERQETQYF TRBJ2-5 TRBV4-1
CASNTGPRGAQYF TRBJ2-7 TRBV6-1
CSARSNRGATDTQYF TRBJ2-3 TRBV20-1